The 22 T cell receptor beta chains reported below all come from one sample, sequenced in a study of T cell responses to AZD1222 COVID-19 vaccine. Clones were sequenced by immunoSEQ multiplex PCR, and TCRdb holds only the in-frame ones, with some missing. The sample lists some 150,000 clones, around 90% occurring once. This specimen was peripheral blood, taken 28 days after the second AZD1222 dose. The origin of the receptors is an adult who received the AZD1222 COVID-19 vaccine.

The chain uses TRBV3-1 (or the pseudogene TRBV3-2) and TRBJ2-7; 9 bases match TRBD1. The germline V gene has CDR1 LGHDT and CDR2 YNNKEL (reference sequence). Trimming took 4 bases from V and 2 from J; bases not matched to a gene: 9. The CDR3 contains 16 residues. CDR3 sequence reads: CASSRELTGGPYEQYF. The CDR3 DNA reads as TGTGCCAGCAGCCGAGAGCTGACAGGGGGGCCCTACGAGCAGTACTTC.

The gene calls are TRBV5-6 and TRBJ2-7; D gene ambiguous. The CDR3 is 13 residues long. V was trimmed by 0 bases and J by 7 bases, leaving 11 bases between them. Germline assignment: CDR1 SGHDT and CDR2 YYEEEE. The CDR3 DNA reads TGTGCCAGCAGCTTGGCCCGTGTGCGGGAGCAGTACTTC. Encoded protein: CASSLARVREQYF.

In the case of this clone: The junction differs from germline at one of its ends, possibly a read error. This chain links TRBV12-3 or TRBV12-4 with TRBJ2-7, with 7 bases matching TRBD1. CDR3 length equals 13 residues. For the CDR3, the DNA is TGTGCCAGCAGATTAGAGGGGGCTCGGGAGCAGTACTTC. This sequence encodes CASRLEGAREQYF.

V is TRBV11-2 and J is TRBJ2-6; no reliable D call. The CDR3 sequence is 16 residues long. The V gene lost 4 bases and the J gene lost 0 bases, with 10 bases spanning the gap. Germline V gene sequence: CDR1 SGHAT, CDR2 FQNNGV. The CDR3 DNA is TGTGCCAGCAGCTCGGTAGGAATCTCTGGGGCCAACGTCCTGACTTTC. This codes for CASSSVGISGANVLTF. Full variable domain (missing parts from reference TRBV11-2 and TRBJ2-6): EAGVAQSPRYKIIEKRQSVAFWCNPISGHATLYWYQQILGQGPKLLIQFQNNGVVDDSQLPKDRFSAERLKGVDSTLKIQPAKLEDSAVYLCASSSVGISGANVLTFGAGSRLTVL.

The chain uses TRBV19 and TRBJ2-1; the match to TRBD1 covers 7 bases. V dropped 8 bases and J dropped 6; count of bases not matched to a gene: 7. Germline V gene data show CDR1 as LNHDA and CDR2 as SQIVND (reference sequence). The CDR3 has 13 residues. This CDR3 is CASGESGGNEQFF. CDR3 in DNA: TGTGCCAGTGGAGAGTCAGGGGGCAATGAGCAGTTCTTC. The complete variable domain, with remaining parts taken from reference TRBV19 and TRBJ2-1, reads DGGITQSPKYLFRKEGQNVTLSCEQNLNHDAMYWYRQDPGQGLRLIYYSQIVNDFQKGDIAEGYSVSREKKESFPLTVTSAQKNPTAFYLCASGESGGNEQFFGPGTRLTVL.

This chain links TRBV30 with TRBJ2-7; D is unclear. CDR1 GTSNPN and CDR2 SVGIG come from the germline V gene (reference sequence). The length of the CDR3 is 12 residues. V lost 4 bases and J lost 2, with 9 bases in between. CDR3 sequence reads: CAWTRTPYEQYF. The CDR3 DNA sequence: TGTGCCTGGACCCGGACCCCCTACGAGCAGTACTTC.

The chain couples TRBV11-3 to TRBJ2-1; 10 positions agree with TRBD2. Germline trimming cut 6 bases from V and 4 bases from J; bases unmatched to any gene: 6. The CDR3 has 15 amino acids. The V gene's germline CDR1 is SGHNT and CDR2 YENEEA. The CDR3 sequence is CASSSSGRVYNEQFF. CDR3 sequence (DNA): TGTGCCAGCAGTTCCAGCGGGAGGGTTTACAATGAGCAGTTCTTC.

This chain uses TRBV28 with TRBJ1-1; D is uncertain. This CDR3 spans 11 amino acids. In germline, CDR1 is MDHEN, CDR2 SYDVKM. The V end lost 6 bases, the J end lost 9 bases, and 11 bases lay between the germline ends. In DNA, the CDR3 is TGTGCCAGCAGAAAGACTGGCCAAGCTTTCTTT. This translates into CASRKTGQAFF.

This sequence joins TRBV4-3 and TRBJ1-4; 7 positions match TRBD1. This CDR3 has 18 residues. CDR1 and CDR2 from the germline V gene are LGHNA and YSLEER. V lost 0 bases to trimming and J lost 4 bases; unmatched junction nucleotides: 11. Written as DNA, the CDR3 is TGCGCCAGCAGCCAAGACTTAATAGTTGGGACAGTTAATGAAAAACTGTTTTTT. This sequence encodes CASSQDLIVGTVNEKLFF.

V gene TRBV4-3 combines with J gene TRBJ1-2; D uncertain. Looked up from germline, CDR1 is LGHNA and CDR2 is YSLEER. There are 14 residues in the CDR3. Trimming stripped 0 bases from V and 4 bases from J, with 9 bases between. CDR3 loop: CASSQDERSYGYTF. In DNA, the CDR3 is TGCGCCAGCAGCCAAGATGAGAGGTCCTATGGCTACACCTTC.

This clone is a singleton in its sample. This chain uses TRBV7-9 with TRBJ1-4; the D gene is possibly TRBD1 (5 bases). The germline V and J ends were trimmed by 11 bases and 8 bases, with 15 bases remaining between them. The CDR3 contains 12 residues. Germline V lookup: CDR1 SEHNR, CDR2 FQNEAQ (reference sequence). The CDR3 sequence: CAFLGANEKLFF. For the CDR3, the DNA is TGTGCCTTCCTAGGGGCGAACGAAAAACTGTTTTTT.

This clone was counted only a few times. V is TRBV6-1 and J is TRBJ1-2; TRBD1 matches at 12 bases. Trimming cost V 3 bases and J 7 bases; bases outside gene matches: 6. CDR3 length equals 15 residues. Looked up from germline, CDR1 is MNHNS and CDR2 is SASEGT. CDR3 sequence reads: CASSDLGQGAGGYTF. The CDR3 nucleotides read TGTGCCAGCAGTGATTTGGGACAGGGGGCGGGTGGCTACACCTTC.

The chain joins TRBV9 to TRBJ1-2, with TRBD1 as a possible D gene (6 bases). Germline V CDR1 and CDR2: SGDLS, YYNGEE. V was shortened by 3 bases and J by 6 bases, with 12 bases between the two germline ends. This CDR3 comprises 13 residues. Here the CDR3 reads CASSDGTPDGYTF. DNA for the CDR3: TGTGCCAGCAGCGACGGGACACCGGATGGCTACACCTTC. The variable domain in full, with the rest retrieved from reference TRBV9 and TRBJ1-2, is DSGVTQTPKHLITATGQRVTLRCSPRSGDLSVYWYQQSLDQGLQFLIQYYNGEERAKGNILERFSAQQFPDLHSELNLSSLELGDSALYFCASSDGTPDGYTFGSGTRLTVV.

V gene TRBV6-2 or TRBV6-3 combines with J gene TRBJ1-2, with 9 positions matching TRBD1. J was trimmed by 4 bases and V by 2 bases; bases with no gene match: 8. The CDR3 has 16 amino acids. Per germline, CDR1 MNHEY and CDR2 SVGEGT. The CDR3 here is CASSYPGQGMSYGYTF. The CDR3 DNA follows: TGTGCCAGCAGTTACCCGGGACAGGGAATGAGCTATGGCTACACCTTC.

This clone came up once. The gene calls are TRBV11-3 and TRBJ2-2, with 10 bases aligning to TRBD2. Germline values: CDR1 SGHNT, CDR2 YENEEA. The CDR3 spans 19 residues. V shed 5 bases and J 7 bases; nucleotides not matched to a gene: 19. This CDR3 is CASSAPPIISGRAHGELFF. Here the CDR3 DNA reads TGTGCCAGCAGCGCCCCACCGATAATAAGCGGGAGGGCCCACGGGGAGCTGTTTTTT.

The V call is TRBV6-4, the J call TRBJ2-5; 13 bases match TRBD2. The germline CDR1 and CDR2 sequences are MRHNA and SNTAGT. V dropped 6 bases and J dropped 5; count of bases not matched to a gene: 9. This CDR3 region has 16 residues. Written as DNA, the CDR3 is TGTGCCAGCAGACCGATGGGACTAGCGGGAAGGGAGACCCAGTACTTC. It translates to CASRPMGLAGRETQYF.

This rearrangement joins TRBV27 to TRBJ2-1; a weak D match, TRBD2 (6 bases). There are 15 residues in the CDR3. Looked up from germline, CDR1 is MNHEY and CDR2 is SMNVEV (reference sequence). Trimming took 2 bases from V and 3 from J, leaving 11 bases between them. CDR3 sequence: CASSLAGPGYNEQFF. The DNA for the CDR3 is TGTGCCAGCAGTTTAGCGGGACCCGGCTACAATGAGCAGTTCTTC.

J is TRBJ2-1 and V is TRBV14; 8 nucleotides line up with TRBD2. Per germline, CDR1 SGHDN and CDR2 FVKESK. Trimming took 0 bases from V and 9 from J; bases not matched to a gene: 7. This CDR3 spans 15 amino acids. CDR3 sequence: CASSQETSVSVEQFF. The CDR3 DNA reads TGTGCCAGCAGCCAAGAGACTAGCGTCAGTGTTGAGCAGTTCTTC.

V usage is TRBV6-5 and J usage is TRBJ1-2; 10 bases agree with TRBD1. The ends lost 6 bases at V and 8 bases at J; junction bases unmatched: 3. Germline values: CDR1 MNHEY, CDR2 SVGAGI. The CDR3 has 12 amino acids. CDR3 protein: CASRGQGRGYTF. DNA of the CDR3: TGTGCCAGCAGGGGACAGGGGCGAGGCTACACCTTC.

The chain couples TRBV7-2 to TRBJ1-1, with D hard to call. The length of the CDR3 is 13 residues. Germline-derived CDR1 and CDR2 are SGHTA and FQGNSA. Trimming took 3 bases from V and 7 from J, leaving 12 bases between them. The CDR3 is CASSLAGRVEAFF. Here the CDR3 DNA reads TGTGCCAGCAGCTTGGCGGGCCGGGTTGAAGCTTTCTTT.

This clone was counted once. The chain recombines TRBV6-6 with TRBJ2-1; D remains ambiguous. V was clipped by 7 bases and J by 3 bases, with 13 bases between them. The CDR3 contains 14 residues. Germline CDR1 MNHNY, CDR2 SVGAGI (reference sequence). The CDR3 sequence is CASTSSWGYNEQFF. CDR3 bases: TGTGCCAGCACCTCGAGCTGGGGCTACAATGAGCAGTTCTTC.

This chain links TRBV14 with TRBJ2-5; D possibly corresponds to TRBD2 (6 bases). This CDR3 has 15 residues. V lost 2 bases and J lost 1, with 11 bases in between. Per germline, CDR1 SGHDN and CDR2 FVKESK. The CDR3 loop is CASSQSEGAQETQYF. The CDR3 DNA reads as TGTGCCAGCAGCCAATCGGAGGGAGCCCAAGAGACCCAGTACTTC.